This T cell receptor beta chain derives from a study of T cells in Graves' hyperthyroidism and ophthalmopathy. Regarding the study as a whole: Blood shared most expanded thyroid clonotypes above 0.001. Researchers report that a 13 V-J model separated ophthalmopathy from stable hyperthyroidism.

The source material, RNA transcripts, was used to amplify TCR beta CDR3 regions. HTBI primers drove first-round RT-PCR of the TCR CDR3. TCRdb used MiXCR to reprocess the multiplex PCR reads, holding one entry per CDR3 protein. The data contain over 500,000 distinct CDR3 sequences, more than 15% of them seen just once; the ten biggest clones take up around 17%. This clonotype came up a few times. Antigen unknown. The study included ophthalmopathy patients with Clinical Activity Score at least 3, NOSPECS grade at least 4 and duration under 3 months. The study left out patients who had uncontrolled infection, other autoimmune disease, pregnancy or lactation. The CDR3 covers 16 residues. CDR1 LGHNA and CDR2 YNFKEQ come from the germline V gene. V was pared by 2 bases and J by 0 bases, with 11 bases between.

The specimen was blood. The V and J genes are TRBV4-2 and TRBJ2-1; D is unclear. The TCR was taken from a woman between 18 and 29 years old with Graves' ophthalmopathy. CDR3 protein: CASSQKGKGSYNEQFF. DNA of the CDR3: TGTGCCAGCAGCCAAAAAGGCAAGGGCTCCTACAATGAGCAGTTCTTC.